These 23 T cell receptor beta chains share one sample of origin, sequenced in a study of T cells in women clearing cervical HPV infection. Method: immunoSEQ multiplex PCR; TCRdb's copy keeps in-frame clones and lacks some. Its listing shows under 25,000 clones. Sequenced: blood buffy coat. These receptors were obtained from a woman between 18 and 69 years old with a cervical HPV16 infection that either progressed to CIN3+ or cleared (not recorded which).

A note on this clone: The read ends 3 residues shy of where the CDR3 ends; the end is completed using the germline J gene. The chain uses TRBV7-8 and TRBJ1-6; TRBD1 matches 11 bases. The V and J ends lost 3 bases and 9 bases, in that order; junction bases with no gene match: 7. This CDR3 region has 16 residues. Germline CDR1 reads SGHVS; CDR2 reads FQNEAQ. CDR3 protein: CASSLTIGTGGSPLHF. CDR3 bases read: TGTGCCAGCAGCTTGACCATTGGGACAGGGGGTTCACCC.

About this clone itself: The read ends 3 residues before the CDR3 terminus; that terminus is restored from the germline J gene. J is TRBJ2-3 and V is TRBV7-2; D ambiguous. The CDR3 is 15 residues long. Trimming left V 5 bases short and J 3 bases short, with 15 bases between. The germline V gene encodes CDR1 SGHTA and CDR2 FQGNSA. This chain's CDR3 is CASSLSHLRTDTQYF. CDR3 DNA, as far as it was read: TGTGCCAGCAGCCTATCCCACCTCCGGACAGATACG.

Worth noting for this clone: The read is 3 residues too short to cover the CDR3 end, so that end is filled in from the germline J gene. The rearrangement uses TRBV20-1 and TRBJ1-2; D is possibly TRBD1 (6 bases). V was cut by 2 bases and J by 4 bases, with 20 bases left in between. Looked up from germline, CDR1 is DFQATT and CDR2 is SNEGSKA (reference sequence). The CDR3 sequence is 16 residues long. The sequenced part of the CDR3 DNA is TGCAGTGCTAGATCGAGCGGCGGTCAGGGGATCTATGGC. It encodes CSARSSGGQGIYG. The entire CDR3 reads CSARSSGGQGIYGYTF.

With respect to this clone: Coverage ceases 3 residues before the CDR3 finishes, and the germline J gene fills in the end. V gene TRBV5-5 combines with J gene TRBJ1-3; 7 bases agree with TRBD1. This CDR3 comprises 13 residues. Per the germline V gene, CDR1 is SGHKS and CDR2 is YYEKEE (reference sequence). V lost 4 bases and J lost 8; bases outside the gene matches: 6. CDR3 in amino acids: CASSATGWDTIYF. CDR3 bases read: TGTGCCAGCAGCGCGACAGGGTGGGACACC. Based on the CDR3 plus reference TRBV5-5 and TRBJ1-3, the full variable domain is DAGVTQSPTHLIKTRGQQVTLRCSPISGHKSVSWYQQVLGQGPQFIFQYYEKEERGRGNFPDRFSARQFPNYSSELNVNALLLGDSALYLCASSATGWDTIYFGEGSWLTVV.

To note about this clone: The read halts 3 residues ahead of the CDR3 end, with the missing end drawn from the germline J gene. The V gene is TRBV30, the J gene TRBJ2-5; 9 nucleotides line up with TRBD2. After removal of 5 bases from V and 4 bases from J, the junction contained 8 bases not matched to a gene. The CDR3 totals 14 residues. Germline CDR1 and CDR2: GTSNPN and SVGIG (reference sequence). The CDR3: CAWDRRGGLETQYF. The covered CDR3 bases are TGTGCCTGGGATAGGCGGGGGGGCCTAGAGACC.

A note on this clone: Read data end 3 residues before the CDR3 end; the end is taken from the germline J gene. The V call is TRBV18, the J call TRBJ2-5; 8 bases line up with TRBD1. Germline V gene lookup returns CDR1 KGHSH and CDR2 LQKENI. The junction had 2 bases not matched to a gene; V was cut back by 3 bases and J by 5 bases. This CDR3 has 13 residues. CDR3 DNA (partial): TGTGCCAGCTCACCCGACAGGGGTGAGACC. It yields the protein CASSPDRGET. The whole CDR3 sequence reads CASSPDRGETQYF.

Concerning this clone: The read ends 3 residues shy of where the CDR3 ends; the end is completed using the germline J gene. The chain recombines TRBV19 with TRBJ2-7; TRBD2 aligns across 7 bases. Looked up from germline, CDR1 is LNHDA and CDR2 is SQIVND (reference sequence). CDR3 length: 15 residues. J was trimmed by 6 bases and V by 3 bases; bases with no gene match: 11. The CDR3 DNA, read in part, is TGTGCCAGTAGTATGGGAGGACTAGTCATTGCCGAG. This translates into CASSMGGLVIAE. The complete CDR3 reads CASSMGGLVIAEQYF.

Of note for this clone: The read gets to within 3 residues of the CDR3 end, and the germline J gene fills in the rest. The gene calls are TRBV5-1 and TRBJ1-2, with TRBD1 identical over 7 bases. In germline, CDR1 is SGHRS, CDR2 YFSETQ. The CDR3 is 13 residues long. CDR3 loop: CASSLEGGGGYTF. CDR3 bases read: TGCGCCAGCAGCTTGGAAGGGGGCGGGGGC.

Comment on this clone: The CDR3 extends 3 residues past the end of the read, so its final part is completed from the germline J gene. The rearrangement links TRBV7-8 to TRBJ1-1, with 8 positions matching TRBD1. With V trimmed by 5 bases and J by 2 bases, 10 bases remained unmatched. The CDR3 covers 16 residues. CDR1 is SGHVS and CDR2 is FQNEAQ in the germline V gene. The sequenced CDR3 bases are TGTGCCAGCAGCGTTTCCGGGACAGGAACAAACACTGAA. Encoded protein: CASSVSGTGTNTE. Given in full, the CDR3 is CASSVSGTGTNTEAFF.

A word on this clone: The sequenced fragment ends 3 residues before the CDR3 boundary, so the rest is inferred from the germline J gene. The rearrangement uses TRBV7-8 and TRBJ1-4; D unclear. V was clipped by 0 bases and J by 8 bases, with 16 bases between them. This CDR3 region has 16 residues. The V gene's germline CDR1 is SGHVS and CDR2 FQNEAQ. Partial CDR3 DNA: TGTGCCAGCAGCTTAGCGGTCAATGTCGCCGGGGAAAAA. It encodes CASSLAVNVAGEK. The full CDR3 protein is CASSLAVNVAGEKLFF.

The CDR3 sequence is CAISESAGGGELFF. The sequenced part of the CDR3 DNA is TGTGCCATCAGTGAGTCGGCAGGTGGCGGGGAG. The rearrangement joins TRBV10-3 to TRBJ2-2; D remains ambiguous. The observed sequence ends 3 residues before the CDR3 terminus, with the missing tail filled in from the germline J gene. Trimming stripped 0 bases from V and 7 bases from J, with 9 bases between. The CDR3 is made up of 14 amino acids. CDR1 and CDR2 (germline): ENHRY, SYGVKD.

Partial CDR3 DNA: TGTGCCAGCAGCGCACAGGCGCTCCCTGTCAACGAG. Its protein is CASSAQALPVNE. The whole CDR3 is CASSAQALPVNEQYF. The chain recombines TRBV9 with TRBJ2-7, with a possible D match to TRBD1 (5 bases). The CDR3 end is not reached by the read, which stops 3 residues before it; the germline J gene fills it in. CDR1 is SGDLS and CDR2 is YYNGEE in the germline V gene. The V gene lost 3 bases and the J gene lost 5 bases, with 18 bases spanning the gap. The CDR3 extends over 15 amino acids.

As for this clone: The CDR3 end is not reached by the read, which stops 3 residues before it; the germline J gene fills it in. The chain carries TRBV30 and TRBJ2-5, with 7 bases identical to TRBD1. CDR3 length equals 14 residues. Germline CDR1 is GTSNPN and CDR2 is SVGIG (reference sequence). V was pared by 2 bases and J by 5 bases, with 8 bases of the junction left unmatched. Partial CDR3 DNA: TGTGCCTGGAGTCTGGCAGGGGGTATTGAGACC. This translates into CAWSLAGGIET. The complete CDR3 sequence is CAWSLAGGIETQYF. Filled out from reference TRBV30 and TRBJ2-5, the complete variable domain reads SQTIHQWPATLVQPVGSPLSLECTVEGTSNPNLYWYRQAAGRGLQLLFYSVGIGQISSEVPQNLSASRPQDRQFILSSKKLLLSDSGFYLCAWSLAGGIETQYFGPGTRLLVL.

In the case of this clone: The missing CDR3 end, 3 residues past where the read stops, is filled in from the germline J gene. This chain links TRBV2 with TRBJ1-1, with 11 bases identical to TRBD1. The germline V gene encodes CDR1 SNHLY and CDR2 FYNNEI. After removal of 9 bases from V and 2 bases from J, the junction contained 11 bases not matched to a gene. This CDR3 region has 16 residues. CDR3 DNA (partial): TGTGCCAGGTTACCGGGACAGGGGGTAGGAAACACTGAA. Amino acids: CARLPGQGVGNTE. The CDR3 as a whole reads CARLPGQGVGNTEAFF.

Of note for this clone: The CDR3 end is not reached by the read, which stops 3 residues before it; the germline J gene fills it in. J is TRBJ2-1 and V is TRBV2; 8 bases are shared with TRBD2. The junction had 9 bases not matched to a gene; V was cut back by 8 bases and J by 6 bases. The germline V gene has CDR1 SNHLY and CDR2 FYNNEI. This CDR3 is built from 14 residues. CDR3 DNA (partial): TGTGCCAGCCTCCGTTCGGGGGGGCCCAATGAG. It yields the protein CASLRSGGPNE. Given in full, the CDR3 is CASLRSGGPNEQFF.

Remarks on this clone: The read halts 3 residues ahead of the CDR3 end, with the missing end drawn from the germline J gene. J is TRBJ2-2 and V is TRBV6-1; D not certain. Trimming removed 2 bases from V and 0 bases from J, with 4 bases in between. The CDR3 is 14 amino acids. The germline CDR1 and CDR2 sequences are MNHNS and SASEGT. The CDR3 bases that were read are TGTGCCAGCAGTGAACTCCCGAACACCGGGGAG. This sequence encodes CASSELPNTGE. The full CDR3 is CASSELPNTGELFF.

This clone is identified as medium-sized (0.01 to 0.1%) from frequency. The CDR3 end lies 3 residues beyond the end of the read and is filled in from the germline J gene. The chain recombines TRBV20-1 with TRBJ1-6; maybe TRBD1 (5 bases). V lost 5 bases to trimming and J lost 7 bases, with 18 bases between them. This CDR3 is 15 amino acids long. Germline CDR1 reads DFQATT; CDR2 reads SNEGSKA (reference sequence). The CDR3 is CSAAATRGGNSPLHF. The DNA read from the CDR3 is TGCAGTGCTGCGGCAACACGGGGGGGAAATTCACCC.

On this clone itself: From the germline J gene comes the end of the CDR3, since the read stops 3 residues before it. This chain connects TRBV10-3 to TRBJ2-3; TRBD1 matches at 8 bases. CDR3 length equals 15 residues. V trimming: 7 bases; J trimming: 0 bases; junction bases outside the gene matches: 6. CDR1 ENHRY and CDR2 SYGVKD come from the germline V gene. CDR3 DNA, as far as it was read: TGTGCCATCACTAAGACAGGGGCTAGCACAGATACG. Its translation: CAITKTGASTDT. The full-length CDR3 reads as CAITKTGASTDTQYF.

Regarding this clone: The CDR3 end is not reached by the read, which stops 3 residues before it; the germline J gene fills it in. Other DNA variants within this sample encode the same CDR3. The chain links TRBV5-1 to TRBJ2-3; D is possibly TRBD1 (6 bases). CDR1 and CDR2 from the germline V gene are SGHRS and YFSETQ. V lost 2 bases and J lost 2, with 12 bases in between. The CDR3 spans 15 residues. CDR3 DNA (partial): TGCGCCAGCAGCTTTGAACAGGGCCTCACAGATACG. It is translated as CASSFEQGLTDT. The whole CDR3 sequence is CASSFEQGLTDTQYF.

Regarding this clone: Coverage ceases 3 residues before the CDR3 finishes, and the germline J gene fills in the end. The chain recombines TRBV20-1 with TRBJ2-3; D is undetermined. This CDR3 comprises 14 residues. The V gene lost 3 bases and the J gene lost 0 bases, with 10 bases spanning the gap. In germline, CDR1 is DFQATT, CDR2 SNEGSKA (reference sequence). This CDR3 reads CSASLHSSTDTQYF. The part of the CDR3 DNA that was read is TGCAGTGCTAGTTTACATTCTAGCACAGATACG.

Note on this clone: The CDR3 extends 3 residues past the end of the read, so its final part is completed from the germline J gene. This chain uses TRBV7-2 with TRBJ1-5; D is perhaps TRBD1 (5 bases). The V gene's germline CDR1 is SGHTA and CDR2 FQGNSA. The CDR3 is 13 amino acids. V dropped 5 bases and J dropped 4 bases, with 9 bases sitting between them. Partial CDR3 DNA: TGTGCCAGCAGCGTGACAGCGAATCAGCCC. As protein: CASSVTANQP. The whole CDR3 protein is CASSVTANQPQHF.

Comments on this clone: The read stops 3 residues short of the end of the CDR3; the missing end is completed from the germline J gene. This chain uses TRBV18 with TRBJ1-1; D unresolved. This CDR3 contains 14 residues. CDR1 and CDR2 (germline): KGHSH, LQKENI. V was trimmed by 3 bases and J by 0 bases, leaving 8 bases between them. The chain's CDR3 is CASSPRVLNTEAFF. The sequenced CDR3 bases are TGTGCCAGCTCACCGAGGGTCCTGAACACTGAA.

Concerning this clone: The read gets to within 3 residues of the CDR3 end, and the germline J gene fills in the rest. The chain is built from TRBV7-3 and TRBJ2-3; D tentatively reads TRBD1 or TRBD2 (7 bases each). There are 14 residues in the CDR3. Germline CDR1 reads SGHTA; CDR2 reads FQGTGA. V gave up 5 bases and J gave up 6 bases, with 15 bases separating them. Here the CDR3 reads CASSRTGEGDTQYF. CDR3 DNA, as far as it was read: TGTGCCAGCAGCCGTACAGGGGAGGGGGATACG.